The present TCR beta chain was sequenced within a study of cytomegalovirus exposure and HLA in healthy donors. Study-wide findings and caveats: Cytomegalovirus status was reportedly diagnosed by the classifier with high sensitivity and specificity. Cytomegalovirus-associated TCR beta chains were listed, numbering under 200. Three of the chains that were CMV-associated were confirmed in vitro to be specific for CMV antigens.

TCRdb keeps only in-frame clones here, not all; method: immunoSEQ multiplex PCR. The repertoire consists of some 230,000 clones, with over 80% occurring once and the leading ten covering 0.8% to 1.2%. On this clone: The antigen is undetermined.

The donors were members of the validation cohort comprising some 130 subjects, separate from the approximately 700-subject first cohort. There are 15 residues in the CDR3. CDR1 is SNHLY and CDR2 is FYNNEI in the germline V gene. V was cut by 0 bases and J by 2 bases, with 10 bases left in between. The source of this sequence is a woman aged 18-35 years in good health and CMV-seronegative. Sequenced input: PBMCs. This rearrangement joins TRBV2 to TRBJ1-1, with a possible D match to TRBD1 (5 bases). The CDR3 region is CASSEAGQGNTEAFF. In nucleotides, the CDR3 is TGTGCCAGCAGTGAAGCAGGGCAGGGCAACACTGAAGCTTTCTTT.